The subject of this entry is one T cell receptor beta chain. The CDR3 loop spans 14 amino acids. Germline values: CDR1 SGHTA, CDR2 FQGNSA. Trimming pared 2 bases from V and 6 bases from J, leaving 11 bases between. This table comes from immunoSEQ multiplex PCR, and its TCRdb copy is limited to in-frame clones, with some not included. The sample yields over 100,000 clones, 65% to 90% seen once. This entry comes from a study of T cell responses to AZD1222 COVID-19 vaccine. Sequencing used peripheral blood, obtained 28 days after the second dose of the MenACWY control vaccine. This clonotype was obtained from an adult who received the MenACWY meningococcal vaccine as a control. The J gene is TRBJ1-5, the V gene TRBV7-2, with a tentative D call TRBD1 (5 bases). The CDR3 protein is CASSLRQGAQPQHF. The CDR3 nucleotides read TGTGCCAGCAGCTTACGCCAGGGTGCTCAGCCCCAGCATTTT.